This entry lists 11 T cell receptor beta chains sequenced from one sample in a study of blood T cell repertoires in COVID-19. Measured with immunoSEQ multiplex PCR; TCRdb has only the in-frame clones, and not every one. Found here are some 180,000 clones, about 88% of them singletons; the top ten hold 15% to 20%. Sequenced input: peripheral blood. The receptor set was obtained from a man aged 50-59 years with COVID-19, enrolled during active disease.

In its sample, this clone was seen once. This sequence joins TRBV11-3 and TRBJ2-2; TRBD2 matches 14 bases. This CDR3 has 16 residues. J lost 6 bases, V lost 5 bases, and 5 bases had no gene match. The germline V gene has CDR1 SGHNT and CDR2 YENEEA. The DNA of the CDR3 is TGTGCCAGCAGCGGTGGACTAGCGGGAGGCGCCGGGGAGCTGTTTTTT. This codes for CASSGGLAGGAGELFF.

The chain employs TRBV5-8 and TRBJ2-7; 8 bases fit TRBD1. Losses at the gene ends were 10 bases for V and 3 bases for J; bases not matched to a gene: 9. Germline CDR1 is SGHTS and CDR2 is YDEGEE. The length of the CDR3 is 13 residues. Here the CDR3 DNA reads TGTGCCGCGACAGGGACAGGAGTCTACGAGCAGTACTTC. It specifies CAATGTGVYEQYF. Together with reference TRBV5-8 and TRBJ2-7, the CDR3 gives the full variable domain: EAGVTQSPTHLIKTRGQQATLRCSPISGHTSVYWYQQALGLGLQFLLWYDEGEERNRGNFPPRFSGRQFPNYSSELNVNALELEDSALYLCAATGTGVYEQYFGPGTRLTVT.

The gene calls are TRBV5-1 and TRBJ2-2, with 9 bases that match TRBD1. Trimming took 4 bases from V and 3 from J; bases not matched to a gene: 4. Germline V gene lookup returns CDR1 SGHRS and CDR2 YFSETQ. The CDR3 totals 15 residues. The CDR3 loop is CASSQQGADTGELFF. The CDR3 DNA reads TGCGCCAGCAGCCAACAGGGGGCCGACACCGGGGAGCTGTTTTTT. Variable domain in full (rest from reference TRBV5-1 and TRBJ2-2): KAGVTQTPRYLIKTRGQQVTLSCSPISGHRSVSWYQQTPGQGLQFLFEYFSETQRNKGNFPGRFSGRQFSNSRSEMNVSTLELGDSALYLCASSQQGADTGELFFGEGSRLTVL.

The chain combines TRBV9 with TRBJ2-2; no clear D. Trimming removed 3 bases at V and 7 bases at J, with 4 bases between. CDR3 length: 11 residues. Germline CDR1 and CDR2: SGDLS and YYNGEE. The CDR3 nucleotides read TGTGCCAGCAGCGGACTCGGGGAGCTGTTTTTT. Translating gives CASSGLGELFF. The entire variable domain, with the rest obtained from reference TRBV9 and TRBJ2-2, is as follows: DSGVTQTPKHLITATGQRVTLRCSPRSGDLSVYWYQQSLDQGLQFLIQYYNGEERAKGNILERFSAQQFPDLHSELNLSSLELGDSALYFCASSGLGELFFGEGSRLTVL.

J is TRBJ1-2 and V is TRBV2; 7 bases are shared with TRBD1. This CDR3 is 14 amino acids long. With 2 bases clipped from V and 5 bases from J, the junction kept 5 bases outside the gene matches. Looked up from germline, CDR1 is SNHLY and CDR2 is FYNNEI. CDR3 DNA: TGTGCCAGCAGTGAACAGGGGGGTGAATATGGCTACACCTTC. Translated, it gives CASSEQGGEYGYTF.

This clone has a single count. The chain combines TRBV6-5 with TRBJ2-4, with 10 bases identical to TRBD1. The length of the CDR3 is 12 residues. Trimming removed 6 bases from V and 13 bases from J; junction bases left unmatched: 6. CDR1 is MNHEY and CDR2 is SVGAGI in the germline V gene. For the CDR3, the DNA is TGTGCCAGCAGAGGGACAGGGGTTGTCCAGTACTTC. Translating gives CASRGTGVVQYF.

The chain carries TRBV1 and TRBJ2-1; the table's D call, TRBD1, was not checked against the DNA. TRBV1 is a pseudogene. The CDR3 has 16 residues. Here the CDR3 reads CTSSQKRGSSYNEQFF. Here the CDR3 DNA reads TGCACCAGCAGCCAAAAGAGGGGGAGCTCCTACAATGAGCAGTTCTTC.

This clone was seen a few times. DNA of the CDR3: TGCAGCGTAGGAGGCGGAGGATACGAGCAGTACTTC. Amino acids: CSVGGGGYEQYF. The rearrangement uses TRBV29-1 and TRBJ2-7; D might be TRBD2 (5 bases). The CDR3 covers 12 residues. V lost 6 bases, J lost 4 bases, and 13 bases lay in between. Germline assignment: CDR1 SQVTM and CDR2 ANQGSEA.

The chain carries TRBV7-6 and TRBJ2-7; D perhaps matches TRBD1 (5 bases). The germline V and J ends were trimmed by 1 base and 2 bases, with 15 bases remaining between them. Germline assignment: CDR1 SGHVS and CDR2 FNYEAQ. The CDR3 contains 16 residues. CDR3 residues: CASSLEQAGFAYEQYF. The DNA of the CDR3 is TGTGCCAGCAGCTTAGAACAGGCCGGGTTCGCCTACGAGCAGTACTTC.

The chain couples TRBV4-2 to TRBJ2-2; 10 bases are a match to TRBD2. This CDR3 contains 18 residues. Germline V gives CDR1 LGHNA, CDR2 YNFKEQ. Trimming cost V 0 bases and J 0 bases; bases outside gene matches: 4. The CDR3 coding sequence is TGTGCCAGCAGCCAAGATCCTAGCGGGGGTGCGAACACCGGGGAGCTGTTTTTT. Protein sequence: CASSQDPSGGANTGELFF.

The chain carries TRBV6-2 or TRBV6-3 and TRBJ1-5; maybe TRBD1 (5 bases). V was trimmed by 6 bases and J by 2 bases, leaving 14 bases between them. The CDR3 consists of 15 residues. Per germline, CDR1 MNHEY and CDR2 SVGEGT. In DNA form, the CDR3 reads TGTGCCAGCAGCCGTCCCAGGGATGGCAATCAGCCCCAGCATTTT. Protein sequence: CASSRPRDGNQPQHF.